This T cell receptor (beta chain) was retrieved from a study of shared clonotypes between healthy human individuals. Per the study methods: Quality scores were absent from the junction-only immunoSEQ sequences, so filtering differed. TCRdb's copy holds only in-frame clones and misses some; the assay was immunoSEQ multiplex PCR. V and J calls and clone size are given by that table; D and trimming were obtained from the DNA. Among around 2.5 million clones, 93% were seen once, and the ten largest hold around 0.37%. Losses at the gene ends were 5 bases for V and 1 base for J; bases not matched to a gene: 9. The CDR3 consists of 16 residues. Germline V gene data show CDR1 as SQVTM and CDR2 as ANQGSEA.

The TCR sequence derives from a young man in good health. Some clones in this sample may be carry-over from other donors' samples. Source material: naive CD4+ T cells from PBMCs. Subset denoted: CD45RA+ positively selected. V usage is TRBV29-1 and J usage is TRBJ2-3; TRBD1 aligns across 10 bases. This CDR3 is CSVRRQGAGGTDTQYF. Here the CDR3 DNA reads TGCAGCGTTCGTAGACAGGGGGCAGGAGGCACAGATACGCAGTATTTT.